One T cell receptor beta chain is described in this entry. Its target is unknown. This record comes from a study of molecular identifiers for immune sequencing clone quantification. The germline gives CDR1 SEHNR, CDR2 FQNEAQ (reference sequence). Germline trimming cut 9 bases from V and 3 bases from J; bases unmatched to any gene: 15. This CDR3 is built from 16 residues. Study-wide results and caveats: Reports indicate spiked Jurkat TCR RNA from one cell could be found among some 980,000 naive cells.

One entry per CDR3 protein results from TCRdb running MiXCR on the PCR reads. Here the sample spans about 640,000 distinct CDR3 sequences, just under 20% being singletons. Sequencing used naive CD8+ T cells from blood, with Jurkat cell RNA spiked in. As to subset: FACS-sorted CD8+CD4-CCR7+CD45RA+ naive T cells. The source of this sequence is a human donor in good health. Some libraries in this study had Jurkat cell RNA spiked in. V gene TRBV7-9 combines with J gene TRBJ2-7, with TRBD1 matching over 9 bases. This chain's CDR3 is CASSLSGQGRDYEQYF. CDR3 bases: TGTGCCAGTAGCCTCTCGGGACAGGGCCGTGACTACGAGCAGTACTTC.